The clone carrying this T cell receptor (beta chain) was observed at least ten times. Four subsets defined by CD45RA and CD27 were sorted after CD3, CD4, CD8 and live/dead staining. CD45RA-CD27- cells were effector memory; CD45RA+CD27- cells were EMRA. The CDR3 loop spans 13 amino acids. Germline values: CDR1 GTSNPN, CDR2 SVGIG (reference sequence). V was clipped by 6 bases and J by 8 bases, with 19 bases between them. The data belong to a study of naive and memory T cell subsets. The beta constant-region primer was an equimolar mix of two oligonucleotides covering TRBC1 and TRBC2. TCRdb fed the UMI-ligation and nested PCR reads into MiXCR, producing one record per CDR3 protein. The table shows roughly 31,000 distinct CDR3 sequences, with approximately 11% occurring only once.

The source is a human donor in good health. The gene calls are TRBV30 and TRBJ1-2; tentative D call: TRBD1 (6 bases). Sequences were obtained from effector memory CD4+ T cells from blood. The subset was: effector memory, CD45RA- CD27-. CDR3 region: CACRDKRILGYTF. The CDR3, as DNA: TGTGCCTGCCGGGACAAGAGGATTCTGGGCTACACCTTC.